This T cell receptor (beta chain) was captured by sequencing in a study of T cells in Graves' hyperthyroidism and ophthalmopathy. Study-wide results and caveats: Ophthalmopathy was predicted by the model a median of 6.5 months ahead of onset. In the blood, most expanded thyroid clonotypes above 0.001 appeared as well.

It was uncontrolled infection, other autoimmune disease, pregnancy or lactation that excluded patients. Out of 10 ml of fresh peripheral blood came the PBMCs. CDR3 length: 13 amino acids. CDR1 and CDR2 from the germline V gene are DFQATT and SNEGSKA (reference sequence). Deletions cut 2 bases from V and 1 base from J, with 6 bases between. What was amplified from RNA transcripts were TCR beta CDR3 regions. HTBI primers were employed in a first-round RT-PCR of the TCR CDR3. TCRdb re-analysed the multiplex PCR reads in MiXCR, keeping a single row per CDR3 protein. The table records roughly 500,000 distinct CDR3 sequences, approximately 15% of them present only once. At least ten counts were recorded for this clonotype. Its antigen remains unknown.

The genes are TRBV20-1 and TRBJ2-1; D is undetermined. Specimen: blood. The sequence derives from a woman in her 30s with Graves' hyperthyroidism that later progressed to Graves' ophthalmopathy. The CDR3 DNA sequence: TGCAGTGCTAGACCCTATTCCTACAATGAGCAGTTCTTC. It encodes CSARPYSYNEQFF.